The 10 T cell receptor beta chains below all came from one sample that was sequenced in a study of vaccination and CD4 T cells after COVID-19. TCRdb called the PCR reads again in MiXCR, with one record for every CDR3 protein. The sample contains about 24,000 distinct CDR3 sequences, 45% to 55% of which appear only once. Sequenced material: CD4+ T cells from blood, taken before SARS-CoV-2 vaccination. The source is a human donor who had recovered from COVID-19.

The chain couples TRBV14 to TRBJ2-7; no definite D call. The V end was cut by 1 base, the J end by 3 bases, with 10 bases between. The germline CDR1 and CDR2 sequences are SGHDN and FVKESK. The CDR3 has 14 residues. CDR3 sequence reads: CASSQVTNFYEQYF. CDR3 nucleotide sequence: TGTGCCAGCAGCCAAGTTACTAATTTCTACGAGCAGTACTTC.

This clonotype was seen a handful of times. The rearrangement links TRBV20-1 to TRBJ2-2, with TRBD2 matching 9 bases. The CDR3 extends over 14 amino acids. CDR1 is DFQATT, CDR2 SNEGSKA, per germline (reference sequence). V gave up 5 bases and J gave up 1 base; unmatched junction bases: 2. For the CDR3, the DNA is TGCAGTGCTGGGACTAGCCGGAACACCGGGGAGCTGTTTTTT. Amino acids: CSAGTSRNTGELFF.

This clonotype was seen a handful of times. Written as DNA, the CDR3 is TGTGCCAGCAGTCGAGGGGAGGGGGCGGCTGGCTACACCTTC. Translated: CASSRGEGAAGYTF. V gene TRBV6-1 combines with J gene TRBJ1-2; 7 positions agree with TRBD1. Germline CDR1 reads MNHNS; CDR2 reads SASEGT. V gave up 5 bases and J gave up 7 bases; unmatched junction bases: 10. This CDR3 is 14 amino acids long.

This chain uses TRBV20-1 with TRBJ2-1; 11 bases are a match to TRBD1. Trimming took 3 bases from V and 4 from J; bases not matched to a gene: 14. The CDR3 sequence is 18 residues long. From germline, CDR1 is DFQATT and CDR2 SNEGSKA (reference sequence). The CDR3 spells CSASGPLPGQGGYNEQFF. For the CDR3, the DNA is TGCAGTGCTAGTGGGCCACTGCCGGGACAGGGGGGATACAATGAGCAGTTCTTC.

The CDR3 sequence is CASRTGAFDEQFF. The CDR3 nucleotides read TGTGCCAGCAGGACAGGGGCGTTTGATGAGCAGTTCTTC. This chain uses TRBV28 with TRBJ2-1; 8 positions match TRBD1. Losses at the gene ends were 6 bases for V and 8 bases for J; bases not matched to a gene: 6. The CDR3 is 13 amino acids. Germline CDR1 and CDR2: MDHEN and SYDVKM.

This clonotype occurred a few times. The chain is built from TRBV15 and TRBJ2-3; TRBD2 agrees at 9 bases. The CDR3 sequence is 17 residues long. Germline-derived CDR1 and CDR2 are LNHNV and YYDKDF (reference sequence). V gave up 5 bases and J gave up 1 base; unmatched junction bases: 10. CDR3 DNA: TGTGCCACCAGCTTGCTAGCGGGAAGGCGGGGCACAGATACGCAGTATTTT. Protein: CATSLLAGRRGTDTQYF.

The rearrangement joins TRBV20-1 to TRBJ2-1; TRBD1 might be the D (5 bases). From germline, CDR1 is DFQATT and CDR2 SNEGSKA (reference sequence). V dropped 3 bases and J dropped 5 bases, with 17 bases sitting between them. The CDR3 is 15 residues long. CDR3 nucleotide sequence: TGCAGTGCTAGTAATCCAGGGAAGTTAAACAATGAGCAGTTCTTC. It is translated as CSASNPGKLNNEQFF.

A few counts support this clonotype. The V gene is TRBV7-2, the J gene TRBJ1-1, with unresolved D. The length of the CDR3 is 13 residues. Trimming removed 5 bases from V and 3 bases from J, with 10 bases in between. Germline V gene sequence: CDR1 SGHTA, CDR2 FQGNSA. The CDR3 DNA reads as TGTGCCAGCAGCCTCGTGAGGGACACTGAAGCTTTCTTT. Translated, it gives CASSLVRDTEAFF.

J is TRBJ1-5 and V is TRBV20-1; TRBD1 aligns across 9 bases. The CDR3 totals 13 residues. The junction had 4 bases not matched to a gene; V was cut back by 6 bases and J by 4 bases. The germline V gene encodes CDR1 DFQATT and CDR2 SNEGSKA (reference sequence). The CDR3 DNA sequence: TGCAGTGCCCTGGACAGGGGTAATCAGCCCCAGCATTTT. Encoded protein: CSALDRGNQPQHF.

The V call is TRBV20-1, the J call TRBJ2-2; D possibly corresponds to TRBD1 (7 bases). V was shortened by 1 base and J by 1 base, with 16 bases between the two germline ends. This CDR3 is built from 17 residues. Germline CDR1 is DFQATT and CDR2 is SNEGSKA (reference sequence). The CDR3 is CSARATQGGGNTGELFF. The DNA of the CDR3 is TGCAGTGCTAGAGCCACTCAGGGGGGAGGGAACACCGGGGAGCTGTTTTTT.